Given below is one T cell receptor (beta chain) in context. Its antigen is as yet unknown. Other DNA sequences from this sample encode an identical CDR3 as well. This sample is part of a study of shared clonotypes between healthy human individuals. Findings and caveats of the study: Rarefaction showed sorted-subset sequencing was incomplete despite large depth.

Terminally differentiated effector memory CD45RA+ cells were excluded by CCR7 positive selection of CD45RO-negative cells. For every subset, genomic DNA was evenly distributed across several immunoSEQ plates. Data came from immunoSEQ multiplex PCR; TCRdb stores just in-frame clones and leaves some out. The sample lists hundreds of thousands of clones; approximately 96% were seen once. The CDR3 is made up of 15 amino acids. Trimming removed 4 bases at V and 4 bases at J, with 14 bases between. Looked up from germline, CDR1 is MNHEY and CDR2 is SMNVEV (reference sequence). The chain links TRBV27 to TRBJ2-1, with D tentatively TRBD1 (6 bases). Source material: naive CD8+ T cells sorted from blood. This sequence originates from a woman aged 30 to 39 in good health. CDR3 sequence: CASSSRGPIYNEQFF. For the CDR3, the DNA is TGTGCCAGCAGTTCCAGGGGCCCAATTTACAATGAGCAGTTCTTC.